The source of this TCR beta chain is a study of cytomegalovirus exposure and HLA in healthy donors (dated by TCRdb to about 2017). Regarding the complete study: An earlier analysis of roughly 630 of the donors reported approximately 270 Gb of sequence data and 100 million to 140 million unique TCR beta sequences from about 179 million T cells. An early release covering roughly 580 HLA-typed donors comprised 250 to 350 gigabases of sequencing data and roughly 86 million unique TCR sequences. Of the approximately 400 genotyped donors, 65% to 90% were placed in the genetic ancestry cluster associated with self-reported Caucasian donors. The aim of the study was to test whether cataloging public T cell receptors could identify signatures of past pathogen exposure. The study profiled the T cell repertoires of under 850 subjects by immunosequencing and related them to cytomegalovirus serostatus. In addition to the first cohort of several hundred subjects, a separate validation cohort of under 150 different subjects was used. To predict cytomegalovirus infection status, the study brought together high-throughput TCR immunosequencing, statistical association of individual TCRs with disease status, and machine learning. A later analysis re-examined previously published TCR beta repertoires from 610 or so donors and added high-resolution HLA genotyping to investigate patterns of TCR occurrence. Rather than using new phenotypic data, the later analysis identified candidate immune exposures from TCR beta sequences and from how often those sequences occurred across donors. In an earlier analysis of 587 of the donors, high-throughput TCR beta sequencing was used to judge whether each TCR beta V gene segment behaved as functional or pseudogenic. Alongside the repertoire data, information on donor age, sex, ethnicity and CMV serostatus was compiled. Genome-wide SNP genotypes for about 65% of the roughly 670 donors were used in a later genetic analysis, which treated that subset as a discovery cohort. All discovery cohort repertoires had been generated on a single sequencing platform. HLA typing included class I and class II loci at four-digit resolution. Typing coverage varied by locus: about 629-630 donors for A, B, C, DRB1 and DQB1; around 560 for DQA1; about 570 for DPA1; roughly 470 for DPB1. About 5 DR-DQ haplotypes were handled as single units for association and clustering, since linkage in the cohort was strong. Among over 350 genotyped donors of the cohort, an average of 235,054 unique TCR beta nucleotide sequences were sequenced per donor, around 20% of them non-productive.

The cohort was made up of approximately 670 healthy bone marrow donors. All cohort members were sampled while nominally healthy, although unrecorded immune exposures were likely present. The donor tested CMV seronegative, placing the donor among the 350 to 400 seronegative members of the cohort. A peripheral blood sample was provided by each donor, and peripheral blood mononuclear cells were used for TCR beta sequencing. Genomic DNA was extracted from the blood cell samples with the Qiagen DNeasy Blood Extraction Kit. Reading the germline V gene gives CDR1 SNHLY and CDR2 FYNNEI. The CDR3 sequence holds 15 residues, the cysteine and phenylalanine included. Left in the record is the CDR3 DNA by itself, 45 bases read in frame from the first base. Deletion took 3 bases off V and 2 bases off J, with a span of 11 bases between the germline ends. Note on this clone: No cognate antigen has been identified for it. Base qualities are not provided; no much larger clone lies one nucleotide away.

Preparation of the library involved the immunoSEQ multiplex PCR assay. For the multiplex PCR, a mixture combining 60 forward primers for TCR Vbeta segments and 13 reverse primers for TCR Jbeta segments was used. The CDR3 region of rearranged TCR beta genes was amplified from genomic DNA with a multiplex PCR assay. On the Illumina HiSeq System, the amplified TCR beta libraries were sequenced as 87-base-pair reads. Per the source publication's procedure: In a later analysis, tens of millions of unique TCR beta chains were counted across the roughly 610 repertoires, and approximately 9.9 million of these chains were shared by at least two donors. Raw reads were error-corrected and collapsed into unique sequences with a nearest-neighbor algorithm that merged closely related sequences to remove PCR and sequencing errors. To assign V, D and J gene segments, CDR3 sequences were aligned to IMGT reference sequences. For a sequence to be retained, at least a six-nucleotide match to both a V gene segment and a J gene segment was required. Rearrangements were called productive when the CDR3 lacked stop codons and stayed in frame with V and J; all others were non-productive. Following IMGT convention, CDR3 was defined as the stretch from the second conserved V-encoded cysteine up to the conserved J-encoded phenylalanine. The earlier analysis of about 570 of the donors excluded any sequence lacking an unambiguous match to a single V gene segment. An earlier analysis of several hundred of the donors called V segments functional above 56.7% productive rearrangements and segregating when the between-donor standard deviation exceeded 5%. A statistical classification framework was built to diagnose cytomegalovirus status from the catalog of TCR beta chain sequences. A later analysis assigned V and J genes by comparing TCR nucleotide sequences with IMGT/GENE-DB human TR gene sequences. The TCRdist pipeline was used in a later analysis to assign CDR3 sequences and most-parsimonious VDJ recombination scenarios. In a later analysis, each TCR beta chain was defined by its CDR3 amino acid sequence together with its V-gene family, and reads without a unique V-gene family were excluded. As a way to deal with suspected cross-contamination and a sequencing artifact, a later analysis dropped 450 to 600 nucleotide sequences that were highly shared and had low generation probability. In a later analysis, a clonal expansion index for each public chain was calculated from normalized within-repertoire ranks of inferred template counts. Generation probabilities in a later analysis came from a VDJ recombination model fitted to out-of-frame rearrangements, and those results were checked against IGoR. Hypergeometric tests were used in a later analysis to score TCR-TCR, TCR-HLA and TCR-CMV co-occurrence, with a repertoire-size bias correction applied to the TCR pairs. In a later analysis, false discovery rates were estimated by permuting HLA or CMV assignments 20 times. In a later analysis, co-occurring TCRs were grouped with DBSCAN, and TCRdist sequence similarity was added when clustering was performed within HLA-allele-positive subsets. Repertoires with fewer than 30,000 or more than 120,000 public chains were left out of co-occurrence clustering, as were five repertoires with anomalous nucleotide sharing. TCRdb took over this immuneACCESS table, retaining in-frame rearrangements with V and J assigned. Such tables are incomplete; in checked studies, under half of the missing clones stem from an unresolved V gene, and the remainder is unexplained. V, J and clone size were drawn from that table, and D and trimming were deduced from the DNA. The sample profile shows around 300,000 clones; 70% to 90% of them were found once. Approximately 2% of the sample belongs to the ten largest clones.

Study-level results and caveats: Across donors, most TCR sequences were observed very rarely, whereas some public TCRs were present in many individuals. Some IMGT-functional V segments, including TRBV6-2 and TRBV6-3, could not be told apart with the 87-base-pair reads, so those segments were excluded. The earlier analysis of fewer than 750 of the donors excluded around 17 rarely observed V segments, including chromosome 9 orphons, because counts were too low. In a later analysis, about 16,000 TCR beta sequences were associated with specific HLA alleles at a false discovery rate of 0.05. Presence/absence analyses assumed roughly uniform sequencing depth across donors, an assumption that may not hold. Broadly in line with IMGT annotations, most TCR beta V segments showed up in productive rearrangements about 90% or about 30% of the time in an earlier analysis of 450 to 600 of the donors. An association between a missense DCLRE1C variant and V-gene and J-gene trimming of TCR beta chains was found in a later genetic analysis and replicated in an independent cohort. Several of the top co-occurrence clusters appeared to be linked to parvovirus B19, influenza, CMV and Epstein-Barr virus, according to a later analysis. In a later analysis, TCR association rates were found to vary across HLA loci, with the most associated TCRs seen for DRB1 alleles and the fewest for HLA-C alleles. A cluster of highly shared sequence variants was judged likely to be a technical artifact of the sequencing pipeline. Correlated functional status among segregating V segments might be attributable to linkage disequilibrium, but an unknown experimental factor could not be ruled out. HLA typing was unavailable for some donors at each locus, so association tests used only the typed subset. For the cohort, immune exposure information was limited to CMV serostatus. In a later analysis, HLA-associated TCR beta chains showed more clonal expansion and lower generation probabilities than non-associated chains that were equally common. According to a later genetic analysis, donors in an Asian-associated ancestry cluster had fewer N-insertions in productive TCRs than the approximately 700-donor mean. This cohort had only TCR beta chains sequenced, and the lack of alpha or paired-chain data limited which features could be detected. A few of the identified cytomegalovirus-associated TCR beta chains were confirmed in vitro to be specific for cytomegalovirus antigens. When HLA alleles, especially DR and DQ, strongly co-occurred, attributing TCR associations to individual alleles was difficult. The study gave a list of roughly 150 TCR beta chains associated with cytomegalovirus. The classifier was reported to diagnose cytomegalovirus status with high specificity and sensitivity in both the original cohort and the validation cohort. Most CMV-associated TCR beta chains appeared to be HLA-restricted in a later analysis, and the HLA associations seemed to be driven largely by CMV exposure. The authors suggested that the approach could potentially be extended to other disease states and immunological phenotypes. A further reported finding was that TCR beta sequences accurately predicted the HLA-A and HLA-B alleles for most subjects in the first cohort.

This receptor was obtained from a woman under 30 in good health and CMV-seronegative. The receptor chain draws on TRBV2 and TRBJ2-1; a tentative D match to TRBD2 spans 5 bases. The sequenced material came from PBMCs. The sequence in DNA is TGTGCCAGCAGTGATCGGGGTGTGACCTACAATGAGCAGTTCTTC. Translation gives CASSDRGVTYNEQFF.